Below, 11 T cell receptor beta chains from the same sample are listed, as sequenced in a study of human T cells and chemical hapten exposure. TCRdb passed the RACE reads through MiXCR, listing each CDR3 protein once. The sample carries some 90,000 distinct CDR3 sequences, around 9.9% recorded once. Time point here: patch test 3, about 24 weeks after DPC sensitization. Treatment in this sample: therapeutic diphenylcyclopropenone sensitization with weekly scalp DPC. This specimen was whole blood, taken in connection with sensitization to the hapten diphenylcyclopropenone (DPC). The receptor set was obtained from a woman aged 25 to 39 with alopecia areata. Some clones in this sample may be carry-over from other donors' samples.

This clonotype was found a few times. The chain is built from TRBV7-9 and TRBJ2-1; D call uncertain. The CDR3 is 14 residues long. Germline V lookup: CDR1 SEHNR, CDR2 FQNEAQ (reference sequence). Trimming removed 1 base at V and 1 base at J, with 5 bases between. This CDR3 reads CASSLEPSYNEQFF. CDR3 DNA sequence: TGTGCCAGCAGCTTAGAACCGTCCTACAATGAGCAGTTCTTC. Full variable domain (missing parts from reference TRBV7-9 and TRBJ2-1): DTGVSQNPRHKITKRGQNVTFRCDPISEHNRLYWYRQTLGQGPEFLTYFQNEAQLEKSRLLSDRFSAERPKGSFSTLEIQRTEQGDSAMYLCASSLEPSYNEQFFGPGTRLTVL.

This clonotype was recorded at least ten times. The chain links TRBV28 to TRBJ1-5; D remains ambiguous. The V gene's germline CDR1 is MDHEN and CDR2 SYDVKM. Trimming cost V 2 bases and J 2 bases, with 1 base left between them. CDR3 length: 12 amino acids. The CDR3, as DNA: TGTGCCAGCAGTTTAGGCAATCAGCCCCAGCATTTT. Translated, it gives CASSLGNQPQHF.

This clonotype was counted only a few times. V is TRBV4-1 and J is TRBJ1-1; D is possibly TRBD1 (6 bases). The CDR3 loop spans 14 amino acids. The germline gives CDR1 MGHRA, CDR2 YSYEKL. V shed 4 bases and J shed 3 bases, with 12 bases lying between them. CDR3 DNA: TGCGCCAGCAGCCGACCAGGGACATACACTGAAGCTTTCTTT. Translation: CASSRPGTYTEAFF.

This clonotype was seen a handful of times. The chain combines TRBV18 with TRBJ2-7, with D perhaps matching TRBD1 (6 bases). The CDR3 spans 13 residues. From germline, CDR1 is KGHSH and CDR2 LQKENI. The V end lost 6 bases, the J end lost 1 base, and 10 bases lay between the germline ends. The CDR3 spells CASSSGASYEQYV. The CDR3 bases are TGTGCCAGCTCCTCAGGGGCGTCCTACGAGCAGTACGTC.

In this sample, this clonotype turned up many times. The chain uses TRBV5-1 and TRBJ2-7; 8 bases agree with TRBD2. The CDR3 consists of 15 residues. V lost 2 bases to trimming and J lost 4 bases; unmatched junction nucleotides: 8. Germline CDR1 and CDR2: SGHRS and YFSETQ. This CDR3 reads CASSFDFSGTYEQYF. The CDR3 nucleotides are TGCGCCAGCAGCTTCGACTTTAGCGGGACTTACGAGCAGTACTTC.

A note on this clonotype: This sequence may be a read error, since a much larger clone differs from it by one base. The CDR3 DNA reads as TGTGCCAGCAGTTCCCCGGCGCGGACAAACTACAAGCAGTACTTC. Protein sequence: CASSSPARTNYKQYF. V usage is TRBV28 and J usage is TRBJ2-7; TRBD1 is a possible D gene (5 bases). The CDR3 contains 15 residues. The germline gives CDR1 MDHEN, CDR2 SYDVKM.

A few counts support this clonotype. The chain has TRBV9 and TRBJ1-5; D gene ambiguous. The CDR3 sequence is 13 residues long. Trimming cost V 3 bases and J 0 bases, with 4 bases left between them. The germline V gene encodes CDR1 SGDLS and CDR2 YYNGEE. The CDR3 DNA reads as TGTGCCAGCAGCGCCCGTAGCAATCAGCCCCAGCATTTT. Encoded protein: CASSARSNQPQHF.

A few counts support this clonotype. This chain joins TRBV20-1 and TRBJ2-7; TRBD2 aligns across 15 bases. V gave up 0 bases and J gave up 6 bases; unmatched junction bases: 3. From germline, CDR1 is DFQATT and CDR2 SNEGSKA (reference sequence). This CDR3 comprises 15 residues. Here the CDR3 DNA reads TGCAGTGCTAGAGACCCGGGACTAGCGGGAGGCGAGCAGTACTTC. Its translation is CSARDPGLAGGEQYF.

The genes are TRBV3-1 and TRBJ2-2; D not certain. Germline assignment: CDR1 LGHDT and CDR2 YNNKEL (reference sequence). The CDR3 runs to 15 residues. The germline V and J ends were trimmed by 2 bases and 8 bases, with 15 bases remaining between them. Here the CDR3 reads CASSQRLALGGELFF. CDR3 bases: TGTGCCAGCAGCCAAAGGCTCGCGCTTGGTGGGGAGCTGTTTTTT.

As concerns this clonotype: Just one base apart from a much larger clone, this may be a read error. The chain recombines TRBV7-9 with TRBJ2-5; D not resolved. Germline values: CDR1 SEHNR, CDR2 FQNEAQ (reference sequence). The CDR3 extends over 13 amino acids. The CDR3 DNA reads as TGTGCCAACAGCGTGTACCAGCAAGAGACCCAGTACTTC. Residues: CANSVYQQETQYF. The whole variable domain, filled in from reference TRBV7-9 and TRBJ2-5, reads DTGVSQNPRHKITKRGQNVTFRCDPISEHNRLYWYRQTLGQGPEFLTYFQNEAQLEKSRLLSDRFSAERPKGSFSTLEIQRTEQGDSAMYLCANSVYQQETQYFGPGTRLLVL.

This sequence joins TRBV29-1 and TRBJ2-3, with TRBD1 as a possible D gene (6 bases). The CDR3 loop spans 12 amino acids. CDR1 is SQVTM and CDR2 is ANQGSEA in the germline V gene. V lost 5 bases, J lost 5 bases, and 11 bases lay in between. In DNA, the CDR3 is TGCAGCGTTCGCAGGGGAGAAGATACGCAGTATTTT. Protein product: CSVRRGEDTQYF.